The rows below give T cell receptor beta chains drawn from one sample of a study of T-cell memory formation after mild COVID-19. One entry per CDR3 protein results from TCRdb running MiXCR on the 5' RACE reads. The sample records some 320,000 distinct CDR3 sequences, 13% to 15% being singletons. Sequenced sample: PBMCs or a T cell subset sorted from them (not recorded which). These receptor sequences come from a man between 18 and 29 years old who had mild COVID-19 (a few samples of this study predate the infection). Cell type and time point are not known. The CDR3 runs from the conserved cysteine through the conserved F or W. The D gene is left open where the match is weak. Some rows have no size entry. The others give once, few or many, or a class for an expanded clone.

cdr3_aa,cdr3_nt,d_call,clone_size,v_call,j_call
CASTEPGPGELFF,TGTGCCAGCACCGAACCGGGGCCCGGGGAGCTGTTTTTT,NA,few,TRBV6-1,TRBJ2-2
CATSTDRTGEQFF,TGTGCCACCAGCACAGACAGGACCGGGGAGCAGTTCTTC,NA,NA,TRBV15,TRBJ2-1
CASSLATYNEQFF,TGCGCCAGCAGCTTGGCTACTTACAATGAGCAGTTCTTC,NA,many,TRBV5-1,TRBJ2-1
CSARDRPLRGEGNQPQHF,TGCAGTGCTAGAGATCGGCCCCTCCGGGGGGAGGGCAATCAGCCCCAGCATTTT,NA,few,TRBV20-1,TRBJ1-5
CASAIPDRGDEQYF,TGTGCCAGCGCGATCCCGGACAGGGGCGACGAGCAGTACTTC,TRBD1,NA,TRBV6-2/TRBV6-3,TRBJ2-7
CASSLIAGEGYYGYTF,TGTGCCAGCAGCTTAATAGCCGGAGAGGGGTACTATGGCTACACCTTC,NA,few,TRBV7-2,TRBJ1-2
CASSLALGGPRGEQFF,TGTGCCAGCAGCTTAGCGCTAGGGGGGCCGCGCGGTGAGCAGTTCTTC,NA,NA,TRBV7-2,TRBJ2-1
CASSPGTDHPYGYTF,TGTGCCAGCAGTCCCGGGACAGACCACCCCTATGGCTACACCTTC,TRBD1,few,TRBV12-3/TRBV12-4,TRBJ1-2
CASSWGSGGVEQFF,TGCGCCAGCAGCTGGGGTAGCGGGGGCGTTGAGCAGTTCTTC,TRBD2,few,TRBV5-1,TRBJ2-1
CASSSDPSYEQFF,TGTGCCAGCAGCTCGGACCCCTCCTATGAGCAGTTCTTC,NA,few,TRBV5-5,TRBJ2-1
CASREQVQETQYF,TGTGCCAGTCGAGAGCAGGTGCAAGAGACCCAGTACTTC,NA,NA,TRBV5-6,TRBJ2-5
CSARAAGGVGETQYF,TGCAGTGCTAGGGCGGCCGGTGGGGTAGGAGAGACCCAGTACTTC,NA,many,TRBV20-1,TRBJ2-5
CASSFGLGEQFF,TGTGCCAGCAGTTTCGGTCTGGGGGAGCAGTTCTTC,NA,NA,TRBV7-2,TRBJ2-1
CASSRLTSGVTDTQYF,TGTGCCAGCAGTCGGCTGACTAGCGGAGTCACAGATACGCAGTATTTT,TRBD2,many,TRBV6-5,TRBJ2-3
CASSLFLGEGYNSPLHF,TGTGCCAGCAGCCTATTTCTTGGGGAAGGCTATAATTCACCCCTCCACTTT,NA,few,TRBV27,TRBJ1-6
CATSPPTRGRGYTF,TGTGCCACCAGCCCCCCGACCAGGGGAAGAGGCTACACCTTC,NA,NA,TRBV15,TRBJ1-2
CASSFSGTNSPLHF,TGTGCCAGCAGTTTTTCGGGGACGAATTCACCCCTCCACTTT,NA,few,TRBV28,TRBJ1-6
CASSLEGPNTGELFF,TGCGCCAGCAGCTTGGAGGGTCCCAACACCGGGGAGCTGTTTTTT,NA,NA,TRBV5-1,TRBJ2-2
CAWRKTGTGYEQYF,TGTGCCTGGAGAAAGACCGGGACAGGCTACGAGCAGTACTTC,TRBD1,NA,TRBV30,TRBJ2-7
CASSLQTGRTGELFF,TGTGCCAGCAGCTTACAGACAGGGAGGACCGGGGAGCTGTTTTTT,NA,NA,TRBV7-8,TRBJ2-2
CSARGADNEQFF,TGCAGTGCTAGAGGAGCGGACAATGAGCAGTTCTTC,NA,NA,TRBV20-1,TRBJ2-1
CASSQWDSNEQFF,TGTGCCAGCAGCCAATGGGACAGCAATGAGCAGTTCTTC,TRBD1,few,TRBV4-2,TRBJ2-1
CASSPQQGTEAFF,TGTGCCAGCAGCCCACAACAGGGGACTGAAGCTTTCTTT,TRBD1,NA,TRBV3-1,TRBJ1-1
CSALGLPGYGYTF,TGCAGTGCGCTCGGCCTACCGGGGTATGGCTACACCTTC,NA,few,TRBV20-1,TRBJ1-2
CASSQGGLTNNEQFF,TGTGCCAGCAGCCAAGGAGGCTTGACAAACAATGAGCAGTTCTTC,NA,NA,TRBV9,TRBJ2-1
CASSPDTSSYNEQFF,TGTGCCAGCAGTCCTGACACGAGCTCCTACAATGAGCAGTTCTTC,NA,few,TRBV12-3/TRBV12-4,TRBJ2-1
CASSIISKETQYF,TGTGCCAGTAGTATTATCTCTAAAGAGACCCAGTACTTC,NA,many,TRBV19,TRBJ2-5
CASSLLTSGYEQYF,TGTGCCAGCAGCTTGCTGACTAGCGGCTACGAGCAGTACTTC,TRBD2,NA,TRBV5-6,TRBJ2-7
CAIGTAPDSGNTIYF,TGTGCCATCGGGACAGCCCCTGACTCTGGAAACACCATATATTTT,TRBD1,few,TRBV10-3,TRBJ1-3
CASSLVAPTEAFF,TGTGCCAGCAGCTTAGTTGCGCCCACTGAAGCTTTCTTT,NA,few,TRBV11-2,TRBJ1-1
CATSRSAGPQGADTQYF,TGTGCCACCAGCCGGTCAGCGGGACCCCAAGGGGCAGATACGCAGTATTTT,TRBD2,few,TRBV15,TRBJ2-3
CASEGLNTEAFF,TGTGCCAGCGAGGGTCTGAACACTGAAGCTTTCTTT,NA,NA,TRBV7-9,TRBJ1-1
CASSLDRGGGDYGYTF,TGTGCCAGCAGCTTAGATAGGGGGGGTGGCGACTATGGCTACACCTTC,NA,NA,TRBV7-2,TRBJ1-2
CANPTNRGSGELFF,TGTGCCAACCCAACGAACAGGGGGTCCGGGGAGCTGTTTTTT,TRBD1,NA,TRBV10-3,TRBJ2-2
CSAPTLVGSYEQYF,TGCAGTGCTCCCACGTTGGTCGGCAGCTACGAGCAGTACTTC,NA,NA,TRBV20-1,TRBJ2-7
CASSGSSGGAADTQYF,TGTGCCAGCAGCGGAAGTAGCGGGGGGGCGGCAGATACGCAGTATTTT,TRBD2,NA,TRBV9,TRBJ2-3
CASRQWPRDYLDKQFF,TGTGCCAGCAGACAATGGCCTCGGGACTACCTCGATAAGCAGTTCTTC,TRBD2,NA,TRBV5-4,TRBJ2-1
CASSGSGANVLTF,TGTGCCAGCTCTGGGTCTGGGGCCAACGTCCTGACTTTC,NA,many,TRBV6-5,TRBJ2-6
CASSYYVSSYNEQFF,TGTGCCAGCAGTTACTATGTAAGCTCCTACAATGAGCAGTTCTTC,NA,NA,TRBV6-5,TRBJ2-1
CSARNSAFENTEAFF,TGCAGTGCTAGAAATTCAGCCTTCGAGAACACTGAAGCTTTCTTT,NA,NA,TRBV20-1,TRBJ1-1
CASSLEQFSYEQYF,TGTGCCAGCTCATTGGAACAGTTCTCCTACGAGCAGTACTTC,NA,NA,TRBV27,TRBJ2-7
CASSIRGIGAFF,TGTGCCAGCAGTATCCGGGGGATCGGAGCTTTCTTT,NA,few,TRBV6-1,TRBJ1-1
CASSSRGLSTGELFF,TGTGCCAGTAGTTCAAGGGGGCTGAGCACCGGGGAGCTGTTTTTT,TRBD1,NA,TRBV19,TRBJ2-2
CASSSRIIRTGEGTDTQYF,TGTGCCAGCAGCTCCCGTATAATTAGGACAGGGGAGGGTACAGATACGCAGTATTTT,TRBD1,NA,TRBV7-9,TRBJ2-3